The source of this T cell receptor (beta chain) is a study of cytomegalovirus exposure and HLA in healthy donors. Germline V lookup: CDR1 LNHDA, CDR2 SQIVND (reference sequence). The CDR3 is 17 residues long. V lost 10 bases and J lost 0, with 22 bases in between. Notes on this clone: The antigen is unknown.

60 Vbeta and 13 Jbeta primers were used in PCR. Produced via immunoSEQ multiplex PCR; TCRdb's table is partial and in-frame only. Among 150,000 to 200,000 clones listed, roughly 80% were seen once. Study conclusions and caveats: Listed as cytomegalovirus-associated were about 160 TCR beta chains.

Sequencing input: PBMCs. The sequence came from a male donor in good health and CMV-seronegative. The V call is TRBV19, the J call TRBJ1-5; D gene uncertain. The CDR3 is CATARRGGSLSNQPQHF. The CDR3 bases are TGTGCCACCGCCCGGCGGGGAGGGTCCCTTAGCAATCAGCCCCAGCATTTT.